One sample yielded the 21 T cell receptor beta chains listed below, sequenced in a study of beta chain features in type 1 diabetes. The whole isolated RNA underwent reverse transcription, so sequencing captured expressed TCRB transcripts. TCRdb keeps only in-frame clones here, not all; method: immunoSEQ multiplex PCR. Among 200,000 to 250,000 clones listed, roughly 30% were seen once. Sequencing input: central memory CD4+ T cells from blood. These receptor sequences come from a man aged 25-40 years in good health.

This clone is classed as medium-sized (0.01 to 0.1%). Other DNA variants within this sample encode the same CDR3. The V gene is TRBV29-1, the J gene TRBJ2-3; D possibly corresponds to TRBD1 (5 bases). Between the trimmed V and J ends, which lost 5 bases and 0 bases, there was a span of 12 bases. The CDR3 totals 14 residues. The germline CDR1 and CDR2 sequences are SQVTM and ANQGSEA. The CDR3 coding sequence is TGCAGCGTTAACCGACAGCCTAGCACAGATACGCAGTATTTT. Protein: CSVNRQPSTDTQYF.

In its sample, this clone was seen a few times. This chain's CDR3 is CASSPVGQGPTEAFF. The CDR3 DNA sequence: TGTGCCAGCTCACCAGTGGGACAGGGCCCCACTGAAGCTTTCTTT. V and J are TRBV18 and TRBJ1-1; 9 nucleotides line up with TRBD1. CDR3 length: 15 residues. J was trimmed by 4 bases and V by 2 bases; bases with no gene match: 5. In germline, CDR1 is KGHSH, CDR2 LQKENI.

In its sample, this clone was seen a few times. CDR3 in amino acids: CASSEKAGGETQYF. The CDR3 bases are TGTGCCAGCAGCGAGAAGGCGGGGGGTGAGACCCAGTACTTC. The chain couples TRBV5-4 to TRBJ2-5; 8 bases align to TRBD2. The V segment lost 4 bases and the J segment 5 bases; nucleotides outside the gene matches: 7. Germline assignment: CDR1 SGHNT and CDR2 YYREEE (reference sequence). This CDR3 contains 14 residues.

This clone was seen more than once but under ten times. V usage is TRBV11-2 and J usage is TRBJ2-2; the D call may be TRBD1 or TRBD2 (6 bases each). The germline CDR1 and CDR2 sequences are SGHAT and FQNNGV. This CDR3 is built from 16 residues. V was cut by 5 bases and J by 6 bases, with 19 bases left in between. CDR3 bases: TGTGCCAGCAGCCCAATTAAGGGGGGTGTAGCCGGGGAGCTGTTTTTT. Translation: CASSPIKGGVAGELFF.

V usage is TRBV9 and J usage is TRBJ2-7, with 10 bases that match TRBD2. Trimming cost V 3 bases and J 2 bases; bases outside gene matches: 5. Germline V gene lookup returns CDR1 SGDLS and CDR2 YYNGEE. The CDR3 is 15 residues long. The CDR3, as DNA: TGTGCCAGCAGCGCCCAAGCGGGAGGGACCTACGAGCAGTACTTC. Encoded protein: CASSAQAGGTYEQYF.

The rearrangement uses TRBV7-2 and TRBJ2-1; 10 bases line up with TRBD1. Germline V gene sequence: CDR1 SGHTA, CDR2 FQGNSA. This CDR3 spans 13 amino acids. The V gene end was trimmed by 4 bases and the J gene end by 10 bases; junction bases not matched to a gene: 4. The CDR3 DNA is TGTGCCAGCAGCTCGGGACAGGGGAGGGAGCAGTTCTTC. Translation: CASSSGQGREQFF.

This clone was seen ten or more times. Other nucleotide sequences from this sample produce the same CDR3. This chain uses TRBV6-5 with TRBJ2-5, with D unclear. Per the germline V gene, CDR1 is MNHEY and CDR2 is SVGAGI. Trimming shortened V by 2 bases and J by 0 bases, and 7 bases separated the two germline ends. There are 14 residues in the CDR3. CDR3 DNA: TGTGCCAGCAGTTACAGTGCCAACCAAGAGACCCAGTACTTC. Residues: CASSYSANQETQYF.

The V gene is TRBV5-1, the J gene TRBJ1-1, with 8 positions matching TRBD1. CDR1 and CDR2 (germline): SGHRS, YFSETQ. This CDR3 spans 13 amino acids. With 4 bases clipped from V and 7 bases from J, the junction kept 6 bases outside the gene matches. The CDR3 DNA reads TGCGCCAGCAGCAGGACAGGGACAAATGAAGCTTTCTTT. This gives the protein CASSRTGTNEAFF.

V gene TRBV7-9 combines with J gene TRBJ1-5; the D gene is possibly TRBD1 (6 bases). V was pared by 4 bases and J by 10 bases, with 17 bases between. The V gene's germline CDR1 is SEHNR and CDR2 FQNEAQ (reference sequence). CDR3 length equals 14 residues. In DNA form, the CDR3 reads TGTGCCAGCAGCTCGGGACTGCCAGGGGAACCCCAGCATTTT. Residues: CASSSGLPGEPQHF.

V usage is TRBV4-1 and J usage is TRBJ2-1, with 9 bases fitting TRBD2. CDR1 MGHRA and CDR2 YSYEKL come from the germline V gene. Trimming took 4 bases from V and 8 from J; bases not matched to a gene: 6. CDR3 length: 14 residues. The CDR3 DNA is TGCGCCAGCAGCCGGGGTAGCGGGAGCTATGAGCAGTTCTTC. Translated, it gives CASSRGSGSYEQFF.

The chain uses TRBV7-6 and TRBJ2-3; D gene ambiguous. This CDR3 has 12 residues. V lost 5 bases and J 6 bases, leaving 9 bases between the germline ends. Looked up from germline, CDR1 is SGHVS and CDR2 is FNYEAQ. Here the CDR3 DNA reads TGTGCCAGCAGCCCTAGGGTGGATACGCAGTATTTT. Translation: CASSPRVDTQYF. The full variable domain, in which reference TRBV7-6 and TRBJ2-3 provide the parts outside the CDR3, is GAGVSQSPRYKVTKRGQDVALRCDPISGHVSLYWYRQALGQGPEFLTYFNYEAQQDKSGLPNDRFSAERPEGSISTLTIQRTEQRDSAMYRCASSPRVDTQYFGPGTRLTVL.

V and J are TRBV27 and TRBJ2-6; perhaps TRBD2 as D (6 bases). V was clipped by 10 bases and J by 2 bases, with 9 bases between them. This CDR3 is 13 amino acids long. Germline CDR1 MNHEY, CDR2 SMNVEV (reference sequence). CDR3 in amino acids: CATGGPGANVLTF. The CDR3, as DNA: TGTGCCACCGGGGGTCCTGGGGCCAACGTCCTGACTTTC.

The V gene is TRBV25-1, the J gene TRBJ1-4; D possibly corresponds to TRBD1 (5 bases). Germline lookup yields CDR1 MGHDK and CDR2 SYGVNS. Trimming shortened V by 3 bases and J by 0 bases, and 11 bases separated the two germline ends. This CDR3 region has 16 residues. The CDR3 region has the DNA TGTGCCAGCAGTGACCAAACAGGCGCAACTAATGAAAAACTGTTTTTT. Its translation is CASSDQTGATNEKLFF.

This clone was seen more than once but under ten times. This chain uses TRBV29-1 with TRBJ2-5, with 16 bases fitting TRBD2. CDR1 and CDR2 from the germline V gene are SQVTM and ANQGSEA. The V gene end was trimmed by 7 bases and the J gene end by 5 bases; junction bases not matched to a gene: 4. The CDR3 spans 14 residues. The CDR3 is CSAGTSGRGETQYF. The CDR3 region has the DNA TGCAGCGCCGGGACTAGCGGGAGGGGGGAGACCCAGTACTTC.

DNA of the CDR3: TGCGCCAGCAGTTCACAAGGACGGTCGGAGACCCAGTACTTC. Translated: CASSSQGRSETQYF. The chain joins TRBV5-1 to TRBJ2-5, with D uncertain. The CDR3 sequence is 14 residues long. Germline V gives CDR1 SGHRS, CDR2 YFSETQ. Trimming cost V 5 bases and J 5 bases, with 16 bases left between them.

In its sample, this clone was seen many times. V usage is TRBV30 and J usage is TRBJ2-1; 8 bases fit TRBD2. The ends lost 2 bases at V and 10 bases at J; junction bases unmatched: 4. CDR3 length: 12 residues. The germline CDR1 and CDR2 sequences are GTSNPN and SVGIG (reference sequence). The CDR3 DNA sequence: TGTGCCTGGAGTCCGGGACTAGTGGAGCAGTTCTTC. Encoded protein: CAWSPGLVEQFF.

Ten or more counts support this clone. V and J are TRBV5-4 and TRBJ2-4, with 7 bases fitting TRBD1. The CDR3 loop spans 15 amino acids. J was trimmed by 0 bases and V by 3 bases; bases with no gene match: 3. Per the germline V gene, CDR1 is SGHNT and CDR2 is YYREEE (reference sequence). CDR3 loop: CASSSYRGAKNIQYF. The CDR3 nucleotides are TGTGCCAGCAGCTCCTACAGGGGAGCCAAAAACATTCAGTACTTC. The complete variable domain, with remaining parts taken from reference TRBV5-4 and TRBJ2-4, reads ETGVTQSPTHLIKTRGQQVTLRCSSQSGHNTVSWYQQALGQGPQFIFQYYREEENGRGNFPPRFSGLQFPNYSSELNVNALELDDSALYLCASSSYRGAKNIQYFGAGTRLSVL.

This chain connects TRBV18 to TRBJ2-3; TRBD2 aligns across 11 bases. The CDR3 covers 15 residues. J was trimmed by 2 bases and V by 5 bases; bases with no gene match: 3. CDR1 is KGHSH, CDR2 LQKENI, per germline. The CDR3 DNA is TGTGCCAGCTCATCACTAGCGGGAGACACAGATACGCAGTATTTT. Its protein is CASSSLAGDTDTQYF.

The chain uses TRBV10-3 and TRBJ2-1; weak D call: TRBD2 (6 bases). This CDR3 has 14 amino acids. V dropped 8 bases and J dropped 7 bases, with 18 bases sitting between them. Germline V gene data show CDR1 as ENHRY and CDR2 as SYGVKD. Here the CDR3 reads CAIAEGPTGNEQFF. In DNA form, the CDR3 reads TGTGCCATCGCGGAGGGTCCTACGGGGAATGAGCAGTTCTTC.

This sequence joins TRBV25-1 and TRBJ2-1; D is perhaps TRBD1 (5 bases). This CDR3 is built from 15 residues. V lost 2 bases and J lost 7, with 15 bases in between. The V gene's germline CDR1 is MGHDK and CDR2 SYGVNS. CDR3 bases: TGTGCCAGCAGTGAAATATCTGGGGCGATAAATGAGCAGTTCTTC. Protein sequence: CASSEISGAINEQFF.

V usage is TRBV11-2 and J usage is TRBJ2-7, with 11 nucleotides matching TRBD2. Germline loops: CDR1 SGHAT, CDR2 FQNNGV. J gave up 12 bases and V 5 bases, and 6 bases lay outside the gene matches. The CDR3 length is 12 residues. CDR3 sequence (DNA): TGTGCCAGCAGCGGACTAGCGGGTCTTGCGTACTTC. Its protein product is CASSGLAGLAYF.